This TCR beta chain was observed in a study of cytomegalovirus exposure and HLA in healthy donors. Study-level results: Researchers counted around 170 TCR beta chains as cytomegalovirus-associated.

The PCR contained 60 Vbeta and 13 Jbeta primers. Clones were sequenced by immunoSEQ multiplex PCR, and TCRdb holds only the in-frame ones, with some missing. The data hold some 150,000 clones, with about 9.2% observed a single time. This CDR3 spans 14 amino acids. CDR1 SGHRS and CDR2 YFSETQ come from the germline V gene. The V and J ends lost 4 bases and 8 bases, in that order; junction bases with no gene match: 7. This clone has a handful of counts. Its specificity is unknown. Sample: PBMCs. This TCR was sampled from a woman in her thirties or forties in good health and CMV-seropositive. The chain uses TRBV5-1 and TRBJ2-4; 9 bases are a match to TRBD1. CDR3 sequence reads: CASSLDRGGDIQYF. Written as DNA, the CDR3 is TGCGCCAGCAGCCTGGACAGGGGCGGAGACATTCAGTACTTC.